The T cell receptor (beta chain) described here comes from a study of shared clonotypes between healthy human individuals. Samples underwent the assay at deep level. Repertoires were generated with immunoSEQ multiplex PCR, while TCRdb's copy carries only in-frame clones and drops some. The sample holds roughly 2.2 million clones; approximately 90% are singletons and the top ten take approximately 0.39%. J was trimmed by 0 bases and V by 7 bases; bases with no gene match: 6. The germline V gene encodes CDR1 SNHLY and CDR2 FYNNEI. The CDR3 spans 15 residues. The specimen sequenced was naive CD4+ T cells from PBMCs. The subset was: CD45RA+ positively selected. This chain links TRBV2 with TRBJ2-1, with TRBD2 matching 7 bases. The receptor was isolated from a man younger than 35 in good health. Some clones in this sample may be carry-over from other donors' samples. CDR3 protein: CASIQREGSYNEQFF. The DNA for the CDR3 is TGTGCCAGCATCCAGAGGGAGGGCTCCTACAATGAGCAGTTCTTC.